These 24 T cell receptor beta chains originate from one sample sequenced in a study of cytomegalovirus exposure and HLA in healthy donors. 60 Vbeta and 13 Jbeta primers were used in PCR. TCRdb keeps only in-frame clones here, not all; method: immunoSEQ multiplex PCR. The sample has under 300,000 clones; under 80% are singletons. What was sequenced was PBMCs. These receptors were obtained from a female donor in good health and CMV-seronegative.

The chain couples TRBV13 to TRBJ2-2; the match to TRBD1 covers 8 bases. This CDR3 comprises 16 residues. In germline, CDR1 is PRHDT, CDR2 FYEKMQ (reference sequence). With V trimmed by 4 bases and J by 7 bases, 11 bases remained unmatched. In DNA form, the CDR3 reads TGTGCCAGCAGCTCCCTATACAGGGGGAGGAGCGGGGAGCTGTTTTTT. It is translated as CASSSLYRGRSGELFF.

This chain uses TRBV11-3 with TRBJ1-3; 10 bases map to TRBD1. CDR3 length equals 17 residues. V shed 8 bases and J 0 bases; nucleotides not matched to a gene: 10. CDR1 is SGHNT and CDR2 is YENEEA in the germline V gene. CDR3 loop: CASQAGQGLNSGNTIYF. CDR3 DNA sequence: TGTGCCAGCCAGGCGGGACAGGGGCTGAACTCTGGAAACACCATATATTTT.

The chain links TRBV7-2 to TRBJ2-4; D perhaps matches TRBD1 (6 bases). The germline V and J ends were trimmed by 1 base and 0 bases, with 13 bases remaining between them. The CDR3 consists of 17 residues. CDR1 and CDR2 from the germline V gene are SGHTA and FQGNSA. CDR3: CASSLDTGLKAKNIQYF. The CDR3 nucleotides are TGTGCCAGCAGCTTAGACACAGGGTTGAAAGCCAAAAACATTCAGTACTTC.

The rearrangement joins TRBV30 to TRBJ2-7, with D maybe TRBD2 (6 bases). Trimming took off 7 bases at V and 3 bases at J, with 16 bases between the two ends. This CDR3 has 13 residues. CDR1 GTSNPN and CDR2 SVGIG come from the germline V gene (reference sequence). CDR3 sequence reads: CASSSGLLYEQYF. The CDR3 coding sequence is TGTGCCTCCTCCAGCGGACTACTCTACGAGCAGTACTTC.

The J gene is TRBJ2-1, the V gene TRBV7-9, with TRBD2 matching over 9 bases. J lost 9 bases, V lost 4 bases, and 22 bases had no gene match. Germline V CDR1 and CDR2: SEHNR, FQNEAQ (reference sequence). The CDR3 extends over 19 amino acids. CDR3: CASSYLKGVVAAGGGEQFF. CDR3 DNA sequence: TGTGCCAGCAGCTACCTTAAGGGGGTGGTGGCAGCGGGAGGAGGTGAGCAGTTCTTC.

V and J are TRBV10-1 and TRBJ1-6; 11 nucleotides agree with TRBD1. Germline loops: CDR1 WNHNN, CDR2 SYGVQD (reference sequence). The V segment lost 5 bases and the J segment 11 bases; nucleotides outside the gene matches: 8. The CDR3 sequence is 15 residues long. CDR3 sequence (DNA): TGCGCCAGCAGTCCTGGACAGGGGGCGATGACACCCCTCCACTTT. Protein: CASSPGQGAMTPLHF.

This clone was counted a few times. CDR3 bases: TGTGCCGTCCGCCGGGACAGACTTGAAGCTTTCTTT. This translates into CAVRRDRLEAFF. This chain connects TRBV28 to TRBJ1-1; 7 positions agree with TRBD1. The CDR3 totals 12 residues. In germline, CDR1 is MDHEN, CDR2 SYDVKM. V gave up 11 bases and J gave up 7 bases; unmatched junction bases: 10.

The chain recombines TRBV27 with TRBJ2-5, with TRBD1 identical over 9 bases. V lost 5 bases and J lost 3; bases outside the gene matches: 10. This CDR3 spans 16 amino acids. Germline CDR1 MNHEY, CDR2 SMNVEV (reference sequence). The CDR3 protein is CASSPRRDREEETQYF. The CDR3 DNA reads as TGTGCCAGCAGTCCTCGCCGGGACAGGGAAGAAGAGACCCAGTACTTC.

The V gene is TRBV5-4, the J gene TRBJ2-7; the match to TRBD2 covers 11 bases. The V and J ends lost 4 bases and 1 base, in that order; junction bases with no gene match: 4. Germline CDR1 reads SGHNT; CDR2 reads YYREEE (reference sequence). CDR3 length equals 15 residues. The CDR3 sequence: CASSPTSGSSYEQYF. CDR3 nucleotides: TGTGCCAGCAGCCCAACTAGCGGGAGTTCCTACGAGCAGTACTTC. The full variable domain, rest sourced from reference TRBV5-4 and TRBJ2-7, is ETGVTQSPTHLIKTRGQQVTLRCSSQSGHNTVSWYQQALGQGPQFIFQYYREEENGRGNFPPRFSGLQFPNYSSELNVNALELDDSALYLCASSPTSGSSYEQYFGPGTRLTVT.

This clone was picked up a small number of times. One end of the junction does not line up with germline, which may come from a read error. This rearrangement joins TRBV6-1 to TRBJ2-5; 12 bases match TRBD2. Germline V gives CDR1 MNHNS, CDR2 SASEGT. CDR3 length equals 11 residues. DNA of the CDR3: TGTGCCAGCTTTATAGGACTAGCGGGACACTTC. It is translated as CASFIGLAGHF.

Here the CDR3 reads CASKVGGATDTQYF. DNA of the CDR3: TGTGCCAGCAAAGTGGGAGGGGCGACAGATACGCAGTATTTT. The J gene is TRBJ2-3, the V gene TRBV11-2, with TRBD2 matching over 7 bases. This CDR3 is 14 amino acids long. V dropped 7 bases and J dropped 3; count of bases not matched to a gene: 7. Germline assignment: CDR1 SGHAT and CDR2 FQNNGV.

CDR3 residues: CASSLGGGQPEAFF. CDR3 in DNA: TGCGCCAGCAGCTTGGGGGGCGGACAGCCTGAAGCTTTCTTT. V and J are TRBV5-1 and TRBJ1-1; possible D gene TRBD1, 6 bases. From germline, CDR1 is SGHRS and CDR2 YFSETQ. This CDR3 contains 14 residues. Trimming cost V 0 bases and J 6 bases, with 12 bases left between them.

The rearrangement joins TRBV5-6 to TRBJ1-2, with D unresolved. Germline-derived CDR1 and CDR2 are SGHDT and YYEEEE. The CDR3 is 12 amino acids. Trimming left V 5 bases short and J 10 bases short, with 15 bases between. This CDR3 reads CASRRSERDYTF. The CDR3 nucleotides read TGTGCCAGCAGACGAAGTGAGAGGGACTACACCTTC.

This clone was seen a handful of times. This chain joins TRBV9 and TRBJ2-7; 7 nucleotides agree with TRBD2. The CDR3 loop spans 14 amino acids. Germline CDR1 is SGDLS and CDR2 is YYNGEE. V shed 2 bases, J shed 2 bases, and the junction held 4 bases outside the gene matches. CDR3 loop: CASSVTSVTYEQYF. Here the CDR3 DNA reads TGTGCCAGCAGCGTTACTAGCGTCACCTACGAGCAGTACTTC.

The chain has TRBV4-1 and TRBJ2-7; a weak D match, TRBD1 (6 bases). The CDR3 is made up of 16 amino acids. V was cut by 3 bases and J by 2 bases, with 17 bases left in between. Germline V gene data show CDR1 as MGHRA and CDR2 as YSYEKL. The CDR3 spells CASSQERGTLAYEQYF. The CDR3, as DNA: TGCGCCAGCAGCCAGGAGAGGGGGACCCTAGCCTACGAGCAGTACTTC.

The V call is TRBV5-4, the J call TRBJ1-2, with D unresolved. This CDR3 comprises 14 residues. Per the germline V gene, CDR1 is SGHNT and CDR2 is YYREEE (reference sequence). The V end was cut by 2 bases, the J end by 2 bases, with 10 bases between. CDR3 residues: CASSLERRNYGYTF. Here the CDR3 DNA reads TGTGCCAGCAGCTTAGAAAGGCGGAACTATGGCTACACCTTC.

This clone came up a few times. This rearrangement joins TRBV29-1 to TRBJ2-1; 9 nucleotides line up with TRBD1. With 1 base clipped from V and 8 bases from J, the junction kept 9 bases outside the gene matches. CDR3 length: 15 amino acids. CDR1 SQVTM and CDR2 ANQGSEA come from the germline V gene. This chain's CDR3 is CSVEVWTGVLDEQFF. Here the CDR3 DNA reads TGCAGCGTTGAAGTTTGGACAGGGGTTTTGGATGAGCAGTTCTTC.

The chain has TRBV25-1 and TRBJ2-2; D might be TRBD2 (6 bases). The ends were cut back, 3 bases at V and 1 base at J, with 9 bases in the middle. Germline V CDR1 and CDR2: MGHDK, SYGVNS. The CDR3 is made up of 15 amino acids. The CDR3 is CASSDGGGNTGELFF. The CDR3 DNA reads TGTGCCAGCAGTGATGGGGGAGGGAACACCGGGGAGCTGTTTTTT. The complete variable domain, with remaining parts taken from reference TRBV25-1 and TRBJ2-2, reads EADIYQTPRYLVIGTGKKITLECSQTMGHDKMYWYQQDPGMELHLIHYSYGVNSTEKGDLSSESTVSRIRTEHFPLTLESARPSHTSQYLCASSDGGGNTGELFFGEGSRLTVL.

This clone was observed once. The V and J genes are TRBV5-1 and TRBJ1-2; the D gene is possibly TRBD1 (5 bases). The length of the CDR3 is 13 residues. Deletions cut 1 base from V and 6 bases from J, with 10 bases between. Germline V gene lookup returns CDR1 SGHRS and CDR2 YFSETQ. The CDR3 region has the DNA TGCGCCAGCAGCTTGCAGGGTGTGGATGGCTACACCTTC. This translates into CASSLQGVDGYTF.

The chain uses TRBV2 and TRBJ2-1; 9 nucleotides agree with TRBD2. V was pared by 6 bases and J by 4 bases, with 4 bases of the junction left unmatched. Germline values: CDR1 SNHLY, CDR2 FYNNEI. This CDR3 is built from 14 residues. CDR3 sequence: CASRREGVYNEQFF. DNA of the CDR3: TGTGCCAGCAGGCGGGAGGGCGTTTACAATGAGCAGTTCTTC. Using reference TRBV2 and TRBJ2-1 for the parts outside the CDR3, the full variable domain is EPEVTQTPSHQVTQMGQEVILRCVPISNHLYFYWYRQILGQKVEFLVSFYNNEISEKSEIFDDQFSVERPDGSNFTLKIRSTKLEDSAMYFCASRREGVYNEQFFGPGTRLTVL.

The J gene is TRBJ2-1, the V gene TRBV2; D is unresolved. V was cut by 9 bases and J by 10 bases, with 7 bases left in between. The CDR3 length is 9 residues. The germline CDR1 and CDR2 sequences are SNHLY and FYNNEI. This CDR3 is CARRTEQFF. The CDR3 DNA reads TGTGCCAGACGCACAGAGCAGTTCTTC.

V and J are TRBV5-4 and TRBJ2-4, with a weak D call TRBD1 (6 bases). Germline V gene lookup returns CDR1 SGHNT and CDR2 YYREEE (reference sequence). CDR3 length: 14 residues. V was trimmed by 0 bases and J by 8 bases, leaving 12 bases between them. The DNA for the CDR3 is TGTGCCAGCAGCTTGGAACAGGGAAGGGACATTCAGTACTTC. Amino acid sequence: CASSLEQGRDIQYF. Full variable domain (remainder filled in from reference TRBV5-4 and TRBJ2-4): ETGVTQSPTHLIKTRGQQVTLRCSSQSGHNTVSWYQQALGQGPQFIFQYYREEENGRGNFPPRFSGLQFPNYSSELNVNALELDDSALYLCASSLEQGRDIQYFGAGTRLSVL.

This clone was found a few times. The chain recombines TRBV27 with TRBJ2-1, with 8 bases lining up with TRBD2. With 3 bases clipped from V and 3 bases from J, the junction kept 1 base outside the gene matches. The germline CDR1 and CDR2 sequences are MNHEY and SMNVEV (reference sequence). The CDR3 is 14 residues long. The CDR3 bases are TGTGCCAGCAGTTTTACTAGCGGCTACAATGAGCAGTTCTTC. Amino acids: CASSFTSGYNEQFF.

V usage is TRBV5-4 and J usage is TRBJ2-2; unclear D gene. Germline CDR1 is SGHNT and CDR2 is YYREEE (reference sequence). The CDR3 is 13 amino acids. Trimming left V 0 bases short and J 4 bases short, with 4 bases between. Written as DNA, the CDR3 is TGTGCCAGCAGCTTGGACTCCACCGGGGAGCTGTTTTTT. Encoded protein: CASSLDSTGELFF. Full variable domain (rest looked up from reference TRBV5-4 and TRBJ2-2): ETGVTQSPTHLIKTRGQQVTLRCSSQSGHNTVSWYQQALGQGPQFIFQYYREEENGRGNFPPRFSGLQFPNYSSELNVNALELDDSALYLCASSLDSTGELFFGEGSRLTVL.